The source of this T cell receptor (beta chain) is a study of cytotoxic CD8 clonotypes in ibrutinib-treated CLL. Across the whole study: The patients comprised roughly 10 relapsed/refractory and about 14 treatment-naive cases, around 17 IGHV unmutated. Samples averaged about 260,000 productive templates and 90,000 to 100,000 productive rearrangements. Study-wide results and caveats: In comparison with age-matched healthy donors, baseline clonality was higher and tracked circulating CD8+ T-cell counts.

Profiled with immunoSEQ multiplex PCR; TCRdb holds only in-frame clones, not every one. The sample has 50,000 or so clones; roughly three fifths are singletons. This clone came up a few times. What it binds is not known. Germline loops: CDR1 SEHNR, CDR2 FQNEAQ (reference sequence). The CDR3 totals 16 residues. The V and J ends lost 4 bases and 3 bases respectively, with 16 bases between them. The receptor comes from a human donor with chronic lymphocytic leukemia. Sequencing used PBMCs, obtained after 24 months of ibrutinib treatment. The V gene is TRBV7-9, the J gene TRBJ2-4, with D possibly called TRBD1 or TRBD2 (5 bases each). The CDR3 sequence is CASSSGTPTIKNIQYF. CDR3 bases: TGTGCCAGCAGCTCAGGGACCCCCACCATCAAAAACATTCAGTACTTC.